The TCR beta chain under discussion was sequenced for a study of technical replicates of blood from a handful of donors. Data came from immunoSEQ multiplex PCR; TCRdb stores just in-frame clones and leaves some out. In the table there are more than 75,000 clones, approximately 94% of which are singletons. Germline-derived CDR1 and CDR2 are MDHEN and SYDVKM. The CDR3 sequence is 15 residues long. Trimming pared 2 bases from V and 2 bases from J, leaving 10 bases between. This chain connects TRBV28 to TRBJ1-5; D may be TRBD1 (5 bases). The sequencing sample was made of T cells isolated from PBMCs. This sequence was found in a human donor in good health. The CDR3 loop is CASSLRGSGNQPQHF. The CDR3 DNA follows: TGTGCCAGCAGTTTACGGGGGAGTGGCAATCAGCCCCAGCATTTT. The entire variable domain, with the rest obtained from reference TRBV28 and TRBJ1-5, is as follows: DVKVTQSSRYLVKRTGEKVFLECVQDMDHENMFWYRQDPGLGLRLIYFSYDVKMKEKGDIPEGYSVSREKKERFSLILESASTNQTSMYLCASSLRGSGNQPQHFGDGTRLSIL.